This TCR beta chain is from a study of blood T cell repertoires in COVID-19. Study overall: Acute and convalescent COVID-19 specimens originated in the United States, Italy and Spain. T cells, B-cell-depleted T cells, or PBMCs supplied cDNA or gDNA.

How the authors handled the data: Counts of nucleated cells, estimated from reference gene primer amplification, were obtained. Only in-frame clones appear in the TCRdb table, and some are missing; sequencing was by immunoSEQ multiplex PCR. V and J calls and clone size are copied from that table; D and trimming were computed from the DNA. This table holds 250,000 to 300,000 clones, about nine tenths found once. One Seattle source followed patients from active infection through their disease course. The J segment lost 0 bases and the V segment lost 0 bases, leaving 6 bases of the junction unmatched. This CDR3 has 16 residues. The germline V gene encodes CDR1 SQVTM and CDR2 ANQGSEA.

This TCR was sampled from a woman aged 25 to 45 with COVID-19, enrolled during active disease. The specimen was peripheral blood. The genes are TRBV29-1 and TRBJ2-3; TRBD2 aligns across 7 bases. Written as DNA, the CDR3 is TGCAGCGTTGAAGATCGGAGCGGGACTAGCACAGATACGCAGTATTTT. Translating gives CSVEDRSGTSTDTQYF.